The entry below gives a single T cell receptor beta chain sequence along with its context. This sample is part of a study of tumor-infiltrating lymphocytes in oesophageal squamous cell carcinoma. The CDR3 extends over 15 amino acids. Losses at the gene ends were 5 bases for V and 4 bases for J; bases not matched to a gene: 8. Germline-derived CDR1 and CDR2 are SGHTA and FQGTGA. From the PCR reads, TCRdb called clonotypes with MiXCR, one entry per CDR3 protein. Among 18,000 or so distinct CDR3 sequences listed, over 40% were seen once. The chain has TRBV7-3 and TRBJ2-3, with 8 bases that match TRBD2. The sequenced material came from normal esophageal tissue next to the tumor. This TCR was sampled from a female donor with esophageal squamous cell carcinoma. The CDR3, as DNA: TGTGCCAGCAGCCCAATAGCGGGGTGGGCAGATACGCAGTATTTT. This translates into CASSPIAGWADTQYF.